The entry below gives a single T cell receptor beta chain sequence along with its context. There is no known antigen for this receptor. No much larger clonotype is one base removed from it; base qualities were not supplied. These data are taken from a study of T cell changes during pregnancy in multiple sclerosis (dated by TCRdb to the late 2010s). A note on the overall study: Changes in the T cell repertoire over the course of pregnancy were examined in this study in women with multiple sclerosis.

The library was generated by the immunoSEQ multiplex PCR assay. The source is immuneACCESS, and TCRdb retained only in-frame sequences with V and J called. Part of the clones is not carried over; for the studies checked, unresolved V genes explain less than half of this, and the remainder is unexplained. Within this sample are more than 35,000 clones, with 90% to 95% of them counted one time only. The ten largest make up around 8% of the sample. Taken from cysteine to phenylalanine, the CDR3 has 16 residues. CDR3 DNA only is kept here, 48 bases in frame from base 1. CDR1 and CDR2, per the germline V gene (reference sequence), are SGHNT and YYREEE. Germline trimming: 4 bases from V, 0 bases from J; junction bases outside gene matches: 9.

The sample here was CD8+ T cells from peripheral blood mononuclear cells, taken in the third trimester of pregnancy. The rearranged segments are TRBV5-4 and TRBJ1-1; 7 bases in between match TRBD1. This TCR was recovered from a female donor with multiple sclerosis, enrolled in a pregnancy study. This receptor carries the CDR3 CASSDRDRRMNTEAFF. The nucleotides read TGTGCCAGCAGCGACAGGGACCGACGCATGAACACTGAAGCTTTCTTT.